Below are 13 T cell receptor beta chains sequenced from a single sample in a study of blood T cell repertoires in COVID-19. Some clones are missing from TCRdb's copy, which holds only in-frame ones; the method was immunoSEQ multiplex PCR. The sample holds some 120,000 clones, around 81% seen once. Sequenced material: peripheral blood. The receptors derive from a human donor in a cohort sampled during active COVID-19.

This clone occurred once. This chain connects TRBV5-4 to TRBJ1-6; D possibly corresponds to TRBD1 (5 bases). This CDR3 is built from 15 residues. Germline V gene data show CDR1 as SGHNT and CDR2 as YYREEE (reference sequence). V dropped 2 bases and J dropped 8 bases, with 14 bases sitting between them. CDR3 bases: TGTGCCAGCAGCTTAGGGGTGCAGGGTGATTCACCCCTCCACTTT. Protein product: CASSLGVQGDSPLHF.

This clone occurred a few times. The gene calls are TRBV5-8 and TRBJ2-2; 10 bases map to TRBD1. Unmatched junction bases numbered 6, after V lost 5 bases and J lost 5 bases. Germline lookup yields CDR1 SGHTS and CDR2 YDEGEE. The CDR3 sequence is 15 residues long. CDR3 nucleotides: TGTGCCAGCAGTTCCGACAGGGGGCGTACCGGGGAGCTGTTTTTT. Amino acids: CASSSDRGRTGELFF. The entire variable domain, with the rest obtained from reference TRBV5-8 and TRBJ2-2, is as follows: EAGVTQSPTHLIKTRGQQATLRCSPISGHTSVYWYQQALGLGLQFLLWYDEGEERNRGNFPPRFSGRQFPNYSSELNVNALELEDSALYLCASSSDRGRTGELFFGEGSRLTVL.

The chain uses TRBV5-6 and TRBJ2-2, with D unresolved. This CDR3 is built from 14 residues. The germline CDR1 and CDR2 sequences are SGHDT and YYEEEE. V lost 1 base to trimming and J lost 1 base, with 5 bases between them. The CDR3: CASSLNGNTGELFF. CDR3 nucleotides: TGTGCCAGCAGCTTGAACGGGAACACCGGGGAGCTGTTTTTT.

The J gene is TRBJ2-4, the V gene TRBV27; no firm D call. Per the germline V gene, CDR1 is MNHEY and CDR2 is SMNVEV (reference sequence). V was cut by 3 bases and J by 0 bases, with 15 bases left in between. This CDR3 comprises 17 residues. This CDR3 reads CASSFNEPRQAKNIQYF. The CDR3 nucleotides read TGTGCCAGCAGTTTTAACGAACCGAGACAAGCCAAAAACATTCAGTACTTC.

The CDR3 DNA is TGCAGCGCAGGTCCACAGGTTAACACTGAAGCTTTCTTT. Translating gives CSAGPQVNTEAFF. The rearrangement uses TRBV29-1 and TRBJ1-1, with a weak D call TRBD1 (5 bases). This CDR3 is built from 13 residues. V dropped 7 bases and J dropped 2 bases, with 14 bases sitting between them. Per germline, CDR1 SQVTM and CDR2 ANQGSEA.

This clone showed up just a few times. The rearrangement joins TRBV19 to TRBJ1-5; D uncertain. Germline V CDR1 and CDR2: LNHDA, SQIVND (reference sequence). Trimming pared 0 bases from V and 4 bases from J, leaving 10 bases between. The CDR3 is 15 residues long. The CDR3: CASSIEGSYNQPQHF. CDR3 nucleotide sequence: TGTGCCAGTAGTATAGAGGGCAGCTATAATCAGCCCCAGCATTTT.

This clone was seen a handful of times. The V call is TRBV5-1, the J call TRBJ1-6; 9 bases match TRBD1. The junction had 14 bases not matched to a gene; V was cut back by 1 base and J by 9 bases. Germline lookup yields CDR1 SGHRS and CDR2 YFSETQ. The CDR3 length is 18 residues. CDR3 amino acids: CASSLTVLRDRDVSPLHF. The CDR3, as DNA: TGCGCCAGCAGCTTGACAGTGCTTCGGGACAGGGATGTTTCACCCCTCCACTTT.

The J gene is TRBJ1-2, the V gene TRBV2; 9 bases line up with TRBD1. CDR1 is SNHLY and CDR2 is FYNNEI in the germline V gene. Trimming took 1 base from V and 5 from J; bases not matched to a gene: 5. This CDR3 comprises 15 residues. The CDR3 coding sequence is TGTGCCAGCAGTGAAGAACAGGGGGCCCCATATGGCTACACCTTC. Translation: CASSEEQGAPYGYTF.

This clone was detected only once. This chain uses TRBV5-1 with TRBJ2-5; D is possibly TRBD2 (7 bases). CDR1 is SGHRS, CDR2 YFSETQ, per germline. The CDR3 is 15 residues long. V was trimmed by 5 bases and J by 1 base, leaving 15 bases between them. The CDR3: CASRSGRGTQETQYF. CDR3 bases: TGCGCCAGCAGGTCGGGGAGGGGGACCCAAGAGACCCAGTACTTC.

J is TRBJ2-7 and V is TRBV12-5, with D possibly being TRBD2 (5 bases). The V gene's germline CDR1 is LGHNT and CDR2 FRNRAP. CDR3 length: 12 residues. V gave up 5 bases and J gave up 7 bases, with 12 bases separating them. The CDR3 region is CASGRLGGEQYF. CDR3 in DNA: TGTGCTAGTGGTCGCCTCGGAGGAGAGCAGTACTTC.

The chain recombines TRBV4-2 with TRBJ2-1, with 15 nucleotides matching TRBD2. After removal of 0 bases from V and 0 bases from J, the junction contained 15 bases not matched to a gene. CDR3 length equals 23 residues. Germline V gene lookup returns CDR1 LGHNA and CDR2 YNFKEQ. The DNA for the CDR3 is TGTGCCAGCAGCCAAGACCGCACGCCCGGACTAGCGGGGGGGGTCAGCTCCTACAATGAGCAGTTCTTC. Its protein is CASSQDRTPGLAGGVSSYNEQFF.

CDR3 sequence reads: CASSFPGLATGELFF. CDR3 DNA sequence: TGTGCCAGCAGTTTCCCGGGACTAGCGACCGGGGAGCTGTTTTTT. The chain recombines TRBV7-9 with TRBJ2-2; 10 nucleotides align to TRBD2. V gave up 6 bases and J gave up 5 bases; unmatched junction bases: 6. Germline V gene data show CDR1 as SEHNR and CDR2 as FQNEAQ (reference sequence). This CDR3 contains 15 residues.

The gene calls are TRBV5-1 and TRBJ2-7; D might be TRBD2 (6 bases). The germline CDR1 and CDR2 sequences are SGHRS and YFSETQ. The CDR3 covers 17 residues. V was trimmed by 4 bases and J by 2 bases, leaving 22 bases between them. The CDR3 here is CASSPGSSGTRPYEQYF. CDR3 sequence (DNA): TGCGCCAGCAGCCCGGGGAGCTCCGGGACTCGTCCCTACGAGCAGTACTTC.